Listed here are 4 T cell receptor beta chains from one sample, sequenced in a study of OX40 agonist ivuxolimab in advanced cancers. Assay: immunoSEQ multiplex PCR; the TCRdb copy retains only in-frame clones and omits some. The sample yields roughly 45,000 clones, about three quarters seen once. The source material was CD4+ or CD8+ T cells sorted from blood, sampled in a trial of the OX40 agonist ivuxolimab. The receptors here all came from an adult with an advanced solid tumor such as melanoma, head and neck, liver or kidney cancer.

This clone is a singleton in its sample. This sequence joins TRBV7-9 and TRBJ1-1; D may be TRBD1 (6 bases). Germline V gives CDR1 SEHNR, CDR2 FQNEAQ (reference sequence). With 3 bases removed from V and 8 bases from J, the gap between germline ends came to 13 bases. The length of the CDR3 is 13 residues. The CDR3 reads CASSLMGGSEAFF. DNA for the CDR3: TGTGCCAGCAGCTTGATGGGGGGCTCCGAAGCTTTCTTT.

V and J are TRBV10-1 and TRBJ1-2; D unresolved. From germline, CDR1 is WNHNN and CDR2 SYGVQD (reference sequence). Trimming took 2 bases from V and 0 from J, leaving 4 bases between them. The CDR3 is 13 residues long. The CDR3 reads CASSEGPNYGYTF. The CDR3 DNA sequence: TGCGCCAGCAGTGAGGGGCCTAACTATGGCTACACCTTC.

The chain uses TRBV7-2 and TRBJ2-5, with TRBD2 matching over 11 bases. The length of the CDR3 is 16 residues. V shed 5 bases and J 5 bases; nucleotides not matched to a gene: 10. Germline V lookup: CDR1 SGHTA, CDR2 FQGNSA. The CDR3 DNA reads TGTGCCAGCAGCCCGTATAGCGGGGGGGCGGACGAGACCCAGTACTTC. It codes for CASSPYSGGADETQYF.

This clone has only a few counts. The same CDR3 arises from other DNA sequences in this sample as well. The chain links TRBV7-6 to TRBJ2-2; 15 bases match TRBD2. The V gene end was trimmed by 5 bases and the J gene end by 0 bases; junction bases not matched to a gene: 7. The germline V gene has CDR1 SGHVS and CDR2 FNYEAQ. The CDR3 loop spans 19 amino acids. Here the CDR3 DNA reads TGTGCCAGCAGCCGTGGACTAGCGGGAGGGCTGGCGAACACCGGGGAGCTGTTTTTT. It encodes CASSRGLAGGLANTGELFF.